Below are 24 T cell receptor beta chains sequenced from a single sample in a study of response to subunit inactivated influenza vaccine. TCRdb reanalysed the RT-PCR reads using MiXCR and keeps one entry per CDR3 protein. The data contain roughly 650,000 distinct CDR3 sequences, more than 15% of them singletons. Sequencing used PBMCs from blood, obtained 11 to 12 days after vaccination. Every receptor here comes from a man over 45 who received an inactivated influenza vaccine.

This clonotype was picked up a small number of times. The CDR3 DNA sequence: TGCGCCAGCAGCCAAGTTTCCGGACAGGTTTCTGGCTACACCTTC. Its protein product is CASSQVSGQVSGYTF. The chain couples TRBV4-1 to TRBJ1-2, with 7 bases identical to TRBD1. CDR3 length equals 15 residues. Per the germline V gene, CDR1 is MGHRA and CDR2 is YSYEKL. After removal of 1 base from V and 7 bases from J, the junction contained 9 bases not matched to a gene.

This clonotype was picked up many times. V and J are TRBV20-1 and TRBJ2-1; 10 bases are shared with TRBD2. The junction had 9 bases not matched to a gene; V was cut back by 6 bases and J by 4 bases. Germline V gene data show CDR1 as DFQATT and CDR2 as SNEGSKA (reference sequence). The CDR3 is 15 amino acids. CDR3 bases: TGCAGTGCGGCCCTAGCGGGGGAGACTTACAATGAGCAGTTCTTC. This sequence encodes CSAALAGETYNEQFF.

This clonotype was picked up many times. V usage is TRBV27 and J usage is TRBJ2-2; D remains ambiguous. CDR3 length: 15 amino acids. Trimming left V 5 bases short and J 4 bases short, with 14 bases between. Germline V CDR1 and CDR2: MNHEY, SMNVEV (reference sequence). The CDR3 protein is CASSALSGSTGELFF. The DNA for the CDR3 is TGTGCCAGCAGTGCCCTGTCAGGCAGCACCGGGGAGCTGTTTTTT.

This clonotype was seen more than once but under ten times. This chain joins TRBV7-8 and TRBJ2-1, with 8 nucleotides matching TRBD1. The CDR3 length is 16 residues. J lost 3 bases, V lost 3 bases, and 7 bases had no gene match. CDR1 and CDR2 (germline): SGHVS, FQNEAQ. CDR3 coding DNA: TGTGCCAGCAGCTTGGGGACAGGCCAATTCTACAATGAGCAGTTCTTC. This sequence encodes CASSLGTGQFYNEQFF.

As regards this clonotype: Sequence at one end of the junction differs from germline and may be a read error. This chain connects TRBV20-1 to TRBJ2-5, with 9 bases aligning to TRBD1. Germline values: CDR1 DFQATT, CDR2 SNEGSKA (reference sequence). The CDR3 has 14 amino acids. CDR3 in DNA: TGCGGTGCGCGACAGGGGGTGGGACAAGAGACCCAGTACTTC. It codes for CGARQGVGQETQYF.

The V and J genes are TRBV5-1 and TRBJ2-7, with D perhaps TRBD1 or TRBD2 (5 bases each). The V and J ends lost 0 bases and 2 bases respectively, with 9 bases between them. This CDR3 has 14 residues. CDR1 SGHRS and CDR2 YFSETQ come from the germline V gene. The CDR3 DNA sequence: TGCGCCAGCAGCTTGGAGGGACCCACCTACGAGCAGTACTTC. It is translated as CASSLEGPTYEQYF.

This clonotype was found many times. The genes are TRBV2 and TRBJ2-5; the D gene could be TRBD1 or TRBD2 (5 bases each). Germline values: CDR1 SNHLY, CDR2 FYNNEI. This CDR3 is 14 amino acids long. The germline V and J ends were trimmed by 6 bases and 2 bases, with 13 bases remaining between them. The CDR3 spells CASRALGVQETQYF. The DNA of the CDR3 is TGTGCCAGCAGAGCTCTGGGGGTACAAGAGACCCAGTACTTC.

This clonotype was seen many times. The chain recombines TRBV3-1 with TRBJ2-5; D gene ambiguous. CDR3 length: 15 residues. Germline V CDR1 and CDR2: LGHDT, YNNKEL (reference sequence). Trimming took 0 bases from V and 5 from J, leaving 13 bases between them. The CDR3 reads CASSQDPVNGETQYF. The CDR3 bases are TGTGCCAGCAGCCAAGATCCGGTAAACGGGGAGACCCAGTACTTC.

The table lists this clonotype with a few counts. The chain combines TRBV3-1 with TRBJ1-1; maybe TRBD1 (5 bases). The CDR3 is 15 amino acids. The germline gives CDR1 LGHDT, CDR2 YNNKEL (reference sequence). V lost 2 bases, J lost 1 base, and 11 bases lay in between. CDR3 residues: CASSQPGATNTEAFF. The CDR3 DNA is TGTGCCAGCAGCCAACCCGGGGCTACGAACACTGAAGCTTTCTTT.

The chain links TRBV3-1 to TRBJ2-5; 8 positions match TRBD1. CDR1 LGHDT and CDR2 YNNKEL come from the germline V gene (reference sequence). This CDR3 region has 17 residues. The junction had 8 bases not matched to a gene; V was cut back by 0 bases and J by 2 bases. The CDR3 loop is CASSQDRQGAGQETQYF. The CDR3 DNA reads as TGTGCCAGCAGCCAAGATCGGCAGGGGGCAGGTCAAGAGACCCAGTACTTC.

Concerning this clonotype: This may be a read error, as it is one base from a much larger clone. This chain connects TRBV9 to TRBJ2-3; D gene uncertain. Trimming pared 5 bases from V and 5 bases from J, leaving 6 bases between. The CDR3 is 11 residues long. CDR1 is SGDLS and CDR2 is YYNGEE in the germline V gene. The DNA of the CDR3 is TGTGCCAGCAGTGTTGGAGATACGCAGTATTTT. The encoded protein is CASSVGDTQYF.

The J gene is TRBJ2-6, the V gene TRBV2, with 7 bases fitting TRBD2. Germline V gives CDR1 SNHLY, CDR2 FYNNEI. Germline trimming cut 4 bases from V and 4 bases from J; bases unmatched to any gene: 4. The CDR3 is 15 residues long. The CDR3 protein is CASSGPTSGANVLTF. The CDR3 DNA reads TGTGCCAGCAGTGGACCGACTAGCGGGGCCAACGTCCTGACTTTC.

This clonotype occurred a few times. The chain combines TRBV7-9 with TRBJ2-7; a weak D match, TRBD1 (6 bases). This CDR3 spans 17 amino acids. V shed 2 bases and J shed 3 bases, with 20 bases lying between them. Germline V gene data show CDR1 as SEHNR and CDR2 as FQNEAQ (reference sequence). This CDR3 is CASSLNPQGKRVYEQYF. The DNA of the CDR3 is TGTGCCAGCAGCTTAAATCCCCAGGGGAAAAGGGTCTACGAGCAGTACTTC.

This clonotype was picked up many times. This rearrangement joins TRBV11-2 to TRBJ2-1; D could derive from TRBD1 or TRBD2 (5 bases each). Germline values: CDR1 SGHAT, CDR2 FQNNGV. This CDR3 is 13 amino acids long. Trimming removed 5 bases from V and 7 bases from J, with 12 bases in between. This chain's CDR3 is CASSPGTRNEQFF. The CDR3, as DNA: TGTGCCAGCAGCCCGGGGACGCGGAATGAGCAGTTCTTC.

CDR3 sequence: CASSLATGTGSEKLFF. For the CDR3, the DNA is TGTGCCAGCAGCTTAGCTACCGGGACCGGTAGTGAAAAACTGTTTTTT. The J gene is TRBJ1-4, the V gene TRBV7-9, with D tentatively TRBD1 (5 bases). Trimming stripped 0 bases from V and 7 bases from J, with 15 bases between. CDR1 and CDR2 (germline): SEHNR, FQNEAQ (reference sequence). The CDR3 is 16 amino acids.

V is TRBV4-2 and J is TRBJ1-1; 11 nucleotides agree with TRBD1. This CDR3 has 15 amino acids. Germline-derived CDR1 and CDR2 are LGHNA and YNFKEQ. V shed 3 bases, J shed 4 bases, and the junction held 4 bases outside the gene matches. The CDR3 DNA reads as TGTGCCAGCAGCCACCCCGGGACAGGGGGCACTGAAGCTTTCTTT. Protein: CASSHPGTGGTEAFF.

This rearrangement joins TRBV7-9 to TRBJ2-3, with 9 bases that match TRBD1. Germline CDR1 and CDR2: SEHNR and FQNEAQ (reference sequence). The CDR3 extends over 17 amino acids. The trim removed 7 bases at V and 3 bases at J, leaving 14 bases unmatched. CDR3 nucleotide sequence: TGTGCCAGCAAACTTTCAACGGGGACAGGGTCTACAGATACGCAGTATTTT. Its protein is CASKLSTGTGSTDTQYF.

The rearrangement uses TRBV4-2 and TRBJ2-5, with 10 bases lining up with TRBD2. The CDR3 has 16 amino acids. The V gene end was trimmed by 3 bases and the J gene end by 4 bases; junction bases not matched to a gene: 8. Per the germline V gene, CDR1 is LGHNA and CDR2 is YNFKEQ. In DNA, the CDR3 is TGTGCCAGCAGCCAGGAAGCTAGCGGGGGACTAGAGACCCAGTACTTC. Translating it yields CASSQEASGGLETQYF.

The chain carries TRBV28 and TRBJ2-2, with 9 bases identical to TRBD1. This CDR3 has 16 amino acids. The V and J ends lost 5 bases and 3 bases, in that order; junction bases with no gene match: 7. Looked up from germline, CDR1 is MDHEN and CDR2 is SYDVKM. The CDR3, as DNA: TGTGCCAGCAGTCCGATAGGACAGGGGTACACCGGGGAGCTGTTTTTT. It is translated as CASSPIGQGYTGELFF.

CDR3 in DNA: TGTGCCAGCAGCTTGGACCAGGGGATAAATCAGCCCCAGCATTTT. Protein product: CASSLDQGINQPQHF. The J gene is TRBJ1-5, the V gene TRBV5-5, with D possibly TRBD1 on 6 matching bases. This CDR3 region has 15 residues. Looked up from germline, CDR1 is SGHKS and CDR2 is YYEKEE (reference sequence). Trimming took off 0 bases at V and 4 bases at J, with 11 bases between the two ends.

The chain uses TRBV4-3 and TRBJ2-7; D gene ambiguous. Germline V CDR1 and CDR2: LGHNA, YSLEER. There are 16 residues in the CDR3. Trimming cost V 0 bases and J 0 bases, with 12 bases left between them. The CDR3 DNA sequence: TGCGCCAGCAGCCAAGAGTTCCGACCTAGCTCCTACGAGCAGTACTTC. Translating gives CASSQEFRPSSYEQYF.

The chain combines TRBV11-2 with TRBJ2-5, with TRBD2 matching 10 bases. The CDR3 sequence is 16 residues long. V lost 4 bases and J lost 2; bases outside the gene matches: 7. Germline CDR1 reads SGHAT; CDR2 reads FQNNGV. CDR3 in amino acids: CASSSNSGGVQETQYF. CDR3 sequence (DNA): TGTGCCAGCAGCTCAAACAGCGGGGGGGTTCAAGAGACCCAGTACTTC.

This clonotype was observed a few times. The CDR3 nucleotides are TGTGCCAGCAGTTTATGGGGGGCTACAGATACGCAGTATTTT. It codes for CASSLWGATDTQYF. The chain carries TRBV12-3 or TRBV12-4 and TRBJ2-3; D is perhaps TRBD1 or TRBD2 (6 bases each). Trimming shortened V by 2 bases and J by 3 bases, and 9 bases separated the two germline ends. The CDR3 is 14 amino acids.

This chain links TRBV29-1 with TRBJ2-5; no clear D gene. CDR1 and CDR2 from the germline V gene are SQVTM and ANQGSEA. The CDR3 sequence is 13 residues long. V lost 4 bases to trimming and J lost 7 bases, with 16 bases between them. The DNA for the CDR3 is TGCAGCGTTGGAAGCTCGAGCTCGGGGACCCAGTACTTC. Residues: CSVGSSSSGTQYF.